Listed below are T cell receptor beta chains from one sample, sequenced in a study of long-term antiretroviral therapy in people with HIV. TCRdb keeps only in-frame clones here, not all; method: immunoSEQ multiplex PCR. This table has over 30,000 clones, around 75% appearing once. Sequenced material: unsorted PBMCs, taken 1.9 years after starting antiretroviral therapy. The source of these receptors is a man aged 18 to 29 with HIV. Both conserved end residues are part of each CDR3.

>TRBV2|TRBJ1-1
CASRGDRNTEAFF
>TRBV5-4|TRBJ2-5
CASSAGGGKTQYF
>TRBV27|TRBJ1-4
CASTRRGLEKLFF
>TRBV9|TRBJ1-2
CASSVEPGVENGYTF
>TRBV11-1|TRBJ2-5
CASSLVAASQETQYF
>TRBV5-1|TRBJ2-7
CASSLDPQDRGYEQYF
>TRBV5-5|TRBJ2-5
CASSLLRAWTQYF
>TRBV29-1|TRBJ1-1
CSGKGRMNTEAFF
>TRBV2|TRBJ2-5
CASSDSGQYQETQYF
>TRBV9|TRBJ1-3
CASSADQPHPGNTIYF
>TRBV4-1|TRBJ2-2
CASSHQENTGELFF
>TRBV7-3|TRBJ2-5
CASSPSTGRGSETQYF
>TRBV18|TRBJ2-3
CASSPRPWTDTQYF
>TRBV25-1|TRBJ2-7
CASSEGYEQYF
>TRBV5-1|TRBJ2-4
CASSLGGINIQYF
>TRBV4-1|TRBJ1-4
CASSQGRGGGEKLFF
>TRBV7-2|TRBJ2-1
CASSHIRAGVYNEQFF
>TRBV12-5|TRBJ2-2
CASGLAFYEGRTVNTGELFF
>TRBV21-1|TRBJ1-6
CADREGGRYNSPLHF
>TRBV11-2|TRBJ2-1
CASSLEGQGREQFF
>TRBV2|TRBJ2-3
CASSEPYTDTQYF
>TRBV7-9|TRBJ1-2
CASRDDITGTGGYTF
>TRBV19|TRBJ1-1
CASSIGTGGQPAEAFF
>TRBV7-2|TRBJ2-3
CASSLVPGIITTDTQYF